The 29 T cell receptor beta chains given below trace back to one sample, sequenced in a study of cytomegalovirus exposure and HLA in healthy donors. Primers included in the PCR were 60 Vbeta and 13 Jbeta primers. Using immunoSEQ multiplex PCR, the repertoire was profiled, and TCRdb retains in-frame clones only, with some absent. Among more than 55,000 clones, roughly 83% were seen once, and the ten largest hold roughly 1.6%. Sample: PBMCs. These receptor sequences come from a human donor in good health.

The chain links TRBV18 to TRBJ1-4, with TRBD1 matching over 9 bases. The CDR3 covers 17 residues. Germline V gene data show CDR1 as KGHSH and CDR2 as LQKENI. V dropped 2 bases and J dropped 6; count of bases not matched to a gene: 10. CDR3 sequence reads: CASSPGPPGTGHEKLFF. The CDR3 DNA sequence: TGTGCCAGCTCACCAGGTCCGCCTGGGACAGGGCATGAAAAACTGTTTTTT.

The table lists this clone with a few counts. The CDR3 region is CASSDSSYEQYF. Here the CDR3 DNA reads TGTGCCAGCAGCGATAGCTCCTACGAGCAGTACTTC. J is TRBJ2-7 and V is TRBV13; unclear D gene. CDR1 and CDR2 (germline): PRHDT, FYEKMQ (reference sequence). CDR3 size: 12 residues. V was pared by 5 bases and J by 0 bases, with 5 bases between.

This chain's CDR3 is CASSLGPGLQGNGYTF. In nucleotides, the CDR3 is TGCGCCAGCAGCTTGGGACCCGGACTCCAAGGGAATGGCTACACCTTC. V is TRBV5-1 and J is TRBJ1-2; unclear D gene. The V and J ends lost 0 bases and 6 bases respectively, with 18 bases between them. Germline CDR1 reads SGHRS; CDR2 reads YFSETQ. CDR3 length: 16 amino acids.

This clone is judged medium-sized (0.01 to 0.1%). The rearrangement uses TRBV6-1 and TRBJ1-6; D is unclear. The CDR3 is 14 residues long. Trimming pared 5 bases from V and 7 bases from J, leaving 12 bases between. Germline CDR1 MNHNS, CDR2 SASEGT. CDR3 nucleotides: TGTGCCAGCAGTTTAAGCTCCGAGAATTCACCCCTCCACTTT. Encoded protein: CASSLSSENSPLHF.

The chain is built from TRBV29-1 and TRBJ2-3; 9 positions agree with TRBD2. The J segment lost 4 bases and the V segment lost 4 bases, leaving 6 bases of the junction unmatched. Germline loops: CDR1 SQVTM, CDR2 ANQGSEA. The CDR3 loop spans 14 amino acids. In DNA form, the CDR3 reads TGCAGCGTTGGGGGTGGCGGGGGGGCAGATACGCAGTATTTT. Protein product: CSVGGGGGADTQYF.

With regard to this clone: An end of the junction does not agree with germline; a read error may underlie this. V is TRBV25-1 and J is TRBJ1-3; the D gene is possibly TRBD1 (5 bases). This CDR3 region has 12 residues. The germline CDR1 and CDR2 sequences are MGHDK and SYGVNS. In DNA, the CDR3 is TGTGCCGGCAGGGAGGCTGGAAACACCATATATTTT. It is translated as CAGREAGNTIYF. Combining the CDR3 with reference TRBV25-1 and TRBJ1-3 gives the whole variable domain EADIYQTPRYLVIGTGKKITLECSQTMGHDKMYWYQQDPGMELHLIHYSYGVNSTEKGDLSSESTVSRIRTEHFPLTLESARPSHTSQYLCAGREAGNTIYFGEGSWLTVV.

The gene calls are TRBV18 and TRBJ2-7; tentatively, D is TRBD1 (5 bases). The CDR3 spans 13 residues. The ends were cut back, 2 bases at V and 5 bases at J, with 10 bases in the middle. Germline lookup yields CDR1 KGHSH and CDR2 LQKENI. In DNA form, the CDR3 reads TGTGCCAGCTCACCAGGGGCTAGGAACGAGCAGTACTTC. Encoded protein: CASSPGARNEQYF.

This clone was recorded once. The V and J genes are TRBV4-3 and TRBJ1-4; 9 bases fit TRBD1. The CDR3 sequence is 17 residues long. CDR1 is LGHNA and CDR2 is YSLEER in the germline V gene. The ends lost 0 bases at V and 5 bases at J; junction bases unmatched: 7. CDR3 DNA: TGCGCCAGCAGCCAAGATATAGGGACAGGGTTAAATGAAAAACTGTTTTTT. Translated, it gives CASSQDIGTGLNEKLFF.

The chain employs TRBV15 and TRBJ2-7, with 11 nucleotides matching TRBD2. This CDR3 has 15 residues. Per germline, CDR1 LNHNV and CDR2 YYDKDF (reference sequence). The junction had 5 bases not matched to a gene; V was cut back by 0 bases and J by 7 bases. CDR3 bases: TGTGCCACCAGCAGAGATAAACTAGCGGGGGAAGAGCAGTACTTC. Translated: CATSRDKLAGEEQYF.

The V and J genes are TRBV7-9 and TRBJ2-6; a weak D match, TRBD1 (6 bases). The CDR3 covers 16 residues. Germline CDR1 reads SEHNR; CDR2 reads FQNEAQ (reference sequence). V lost 4 bases and J lost 2, with 12 bases in between. CDR3: CASSSPTGPGANVLTF. The CDR3, as DNA: TGTGCCAGCAGCTCTCCCACAGGGCCTGGGGCCAACGTCCTGACTTTC.

This clone has a single count. This sequence joins TRBV11-2 and TRBJ1-2; 9 bases align to TRBD1. Trimming took 5 bases from V and 8 from J; bases not matched to a gene: 9. The CDR3 sequence is 14 residues long. Germline loops: CDR1 SGHAT, CDR2 FQNNGV. The CDR3: CASSQITGGWGYTF. The CDR3 region has the DNA TGTGCCAGCAGCCAAATTACAGGGGGCTGGGGCTACACCTTC.

The V gene is TRBV28, the J gene TRBJ2-5, with TRBD2 identical over 10 bases. V was clipped by 4 bases and J by 4 bases; unmatched bases: 3. The CDR3 totals 14 residues. Germline CDR1 MDHEN, CDR2 SYDVKM. CDR3 in amino acids: CASSSVAGGETQYF. The CDR3 bases are TGTGCCAGCAGTTCAGTAGCGGGAGGAGAGACCCAGTACTTC.

The V call is TRBV7-8, the J call TRBJ2-1, with TRBD2 identical over 12 bases. The length of the CDR3 is 15 residues. V trimming: 5 bases; J trimming: 4 bases; junction bases outside the gene matches: 3. Germline V lookup: CDR1 SGHVS, CDR2 FQNEAQ. The CDR3 DNA reads TGTGCCAGCAGCCAGACTAGCGGGAGTTACAATGAGCAGTTCTTC. Encoded protein: CASSQTSGSYNEQFF.

This clone is categorized as medium-sized (0.01 to 0.1%). The rearrangement uses TRBV29-1 and TRBJ1-1, with D possibly being TRBD1 (5 bases). V was trimmed by 7 bases and J by 3 bases, leaving 12 bases between them. The CDR3 contains 12 residues. In germline, CDR1 is SQVTM, CDR2 ANQGSEA. CDR3 sequence reads: CSARPGDTEAFF. The CDR3 bases are TGCAGCGCCCGACCGGGGGACACTGAAGCTTTCTTT.

This clone was detected only a few times. V gene TRBV18 combines with J gene TRBJ2-7, with a weak D call TRBD2 (6 bases). Germline CDR1 and CDR2: KGHSH and LQKENI. V was shortened by 5 bases and J by 0 bases, with 23 bases between the two germline ends. The length of the CDR3 is 18 residues. CDR3 bases: TGTGCCAGCTCAGGGGCCATCGTAGCGGCTACCTCCTCCTACGAGCAGTACTTC. Translating it yields CASSGAIVAATSSYEQYF.

This clone was seen more than once but under ten times. The chain has TRBV7-9 and TRBJ2-1, with D unresolved. The CDR3 is 15 amino acids. Germline V gene sequence: CDR1 SEHNR, CDR2 FQNEAQ (reference sequence). Deletions cut 4 bases from V and 2 bases from J, with 12 bases between. The DNA for the CDR3 is TGTGCCAGCAGCTCAACTACGGCCGCCTACAATGAGCAGTTCTTC. Translation: CASSSTTAAYNEQFF.

V gene TRBV5-8 combines with J gene TRBJ1-6, with 7 nucleotides matching TRBD1. The CDR3 totals 14 residues. The V gene's germline CDR1 is SGHTS and CDR2 YDEGEE. V trimming: 4 bases; J trimming: 9 bases; junction bases outside the gene matches: 7. CDR3 sequence reads: CASSRGQLGSPLHF. The DNA of the CDR3 is TGTGCCAGCAGCCGGGGACAGCTAGGTTCACCCCTCCACTTT.

This chain joins TRBV7-8 and TRBJ1-1; 7 bases line up with TRBD1. Germline assignment: CDR1 SGHVS and CDR2 FQNEAQ. This CDR3 region has 18 residues. V gave up 3 bases and J gave up 4 bases; unmatched junction bases: 17. The CDR3 is CASSFPTGSGRKTTEAFF. The CDR3, as DNA: TGTGCCAGCAGCTTTCCGACAGGGAGTGGACGTAAGACCACTGAAGCTTTCTTT.

The J gene is TRBJ2-1, the V gene TRBV9; 14 bases agree with TRBD2. Germline V lookup: CDR1 SGDLS, CDR2 YYNGEE. The CDR3 extends over 17 amino acids. Trimming at V came to 0 bases and at J to 6 bases, leaving 5 bases not matched to a gene. CDR3 region: CASSVVGTSGGPNEQFF. CDR3 bases: TGTGCCAGCAGCGTAGTTGGGACTAGCGGGGGACCCAATGAGCAGTTCTTC. Using reference TRBV9 and TRBJ2-1 for the parts outside the CDR3, the full variable domain is DSGVTQTPKHLITATGQRVTLRCSPRSGDLSVYWYQQSLDQGLQFLIQYYNGEERAKGNILERFSAQQFPDLHSELNLSSLELGDSALYFCASSVVGTSGGPNEQFFGPGTRLTVL.

This clone was seen once. The V call is TRBV29-1, the J call TRBJ2-1; TRBD1 is a possible D gene (5 bases). The CDR3 is made up of 11 amino acids. CDR1 and CDR2 (germline): SQVTM, ANQGSEA. V was pared by 4 bases and J by 7 bases, with 8 bases between. CDR3 bases: TGCAGCGTTGCAGGGTTTAATGAGCAGTTCTTC. It specifies CSVAGFNEQFF.

V gene TRBV2 combines with J gene TRBJ2-5; 16 bases line up with TRBD2. V dropped 6 bases and J dropped 1; count of bases not matched to a gene: 5. Germline assignment: CDR1 SNHLY and CDR2 FYNNEI. This CDR3 is 17 amino acids long. In DNA, the CDR3 is TGTGCCAGCAGCCCGGGACTAGCGGGAGGGGGCCAAGAGACCCAGTACTTC. Its protein product is CASSPGLAGGGQETQYF.

V is TRBV28 and J is TRBJ1-4, with D tentatively TRBD1 (5 bases). The germline V gene has CDR1 MDHEN and CDR2 SYDVKM. Deletions cut 6 bases from V and 3 bases from J, with 11 bases between. There are 14 residues in the CDR3. The CDR3 DNA sequence: TGTGCCAGCAGGGGGTACAGGTCTAATGAAAAACTGTTTTTT. Amino acid sequence: CASRGYRSNEKLFF.

The chain carries TRBV7-2 and TRBJ2-3; a weak D match, TRBD1 (6 bases). V lost 0 bases to trimming and J lost 7 bases, with 14 bases between them. The CDR3 extends over 15 amino acids. Germline V gene sequence: CDR1 SGHTA, CDR2 FQGNSA. This CDR3 is CASSLADSRAYTQYF. In nucleotides, the CDR3 is TGTGCCAGCAGCTTAGCGGACAGCCGTGCATATACGCAGTATTTT.

The chain has TRBV7-9 and TRBJ1-1; TRBD1 matches 8 bases. V was clipped by 5 bases and J by 4 bases; unmatched bases: 9. The germline gives CDR1 SEHNR, CDR2 FQNEAQ (reference sequence). The CDR3 totals 15 residues. The CDR3 nucleotides read TGTGCCAGCAGCCCTCTGACAGGGGTTGGCACTGAAGCTTTCTTT. This translates into CASSPLTGVGTEAFF.

This chain uses TRBV15 with TRBJ2-7; tentative D call: TRBD1 (6 bases). Germline CDR1 and CDR2: LNHNV and YYDKDF (reference sequence). The CDR3 is 15 amino acids. With 1 base removed from V and 0 bases from J, the gap between germline ends came to 10 bases. This CDR3 reads CATSRGVGGSYEQYF. The CDR3 nucleotides read TGTGCCACCAGCAGAGGGGTAGGGGGCTCCTACGAGCAGTACTTC.

This rearrangement joins TRBV5-1 to TRBJ2-5, with 9 nucleotides matching TRBD2. This CDR3 comprises 16 residues. Germline assignment: CDR1 SGHRS and CDR2 YFSETQ. V gave up 4 bases and J gave up 1 base; unmatched junction bases: 8. The chain's CDR3 is CASSNRLAVSQETQYF. The CDR3 region has the DNA TGCGCCAGCAGCAATCGACTAGCGGTTAGCCAAGAGACCCAGTACTTC.

This clone was recorded once. The genes are TRBV7-3 and TRBJ1-2, with 8 nucleotides matching TRBD1. CDR3 length: 15 residues. Trimming took 5 bases from V and 0 from J; bases not matched to a gene: 5. From germline, CDR1 is SGHTA and CDR2 FQGTGA. The CDR3 loop is CASSLGQGPNYGYTF. CDR3 nucleotide sequence: TGTGCCAGCAGCCTTGGACAGGGTCCTAACTATGGCTACACCTTC.

The rearrangement joins TRBV4-3 to TRBJ2-7, with D maybe TRBD1 (6 bases). This CDR3 has 15 residues. V was cut by 4 bases and J by 2 bases, with 15 bases left in between. Germline V gene sequence: CDR1 LGHNA, CDR2 YSLEER. As DNA, the CDR3 is TGCGCCAGCAGCCGCCGGACAGTAGGAGCCTACGAGCAGTACTTC. Translated, it gives CASSRRTVGAYEQYF.

The rearrangement joins TRBV7-3 to TRBJ2-1; 11 nucleotides agree with TRBD2. The germline gives CDR1 SGHTA, CDR2 FQGTGA. The CDR3 has 15 residues. The V segment lost 6 bases and the J segment 2 bases; nucleotides outside the gene matches: 3. This CDR3 reads CASSGGLAAYNEQFF. In nucleotides, the CDR3 is TGTGCCAGCAGTGGGGGACTAGCGGCCTACAATGAGCAGTTCTTC.